Listed below are T cell receptor beta chains from one sample, sequenced in a study of control samples from healthy donors and cancer patients. Some clones are missing from TCRdb's copy, which holds only in-frame ones; the method was immunoSEQ multiplex PCR. The sample lists hundreds of thousands of clones, over 75% occurring once. The sequenced sample was PBMCs. These receptors came from a man aged 40-49 years with head and neck cancer. Both conserved end residues are part of each CDR3. D genes are given only for firm matches. Clone size appears in some rows only: once, few, many, or a class for an expanded clone.

j_call: TRBJ2-7
d_call: TRBD1
clone_size: -
v_call: TRBV6-5
cdr3_aa: CASSSGQDYEQYF
cdr3_nt: TGTGCCAGCAGTTCGGGACAGGACTACGAGCAGTACTTC

j_call: TRBJ1-1
d_call: -
clone_size: -
v_call: TRBV29-1
cdr3_aa: CSGAGPPSSGTEAFF
cdr3_nt: TGCAGCGGCGCCGGGCCCCCCAGTTCAGGCACTGAAGCTTTCTTT

j_call: TRBJ1-4
d_call: -
clone_size: -
v_call: TRBV30
cdr3_aa: CAWRGREKLFF
cdr3_nt: TGTGCCTGGAGAGGTCGAGAAAAACTGTTTTTT

j_call: TRBJ1-2
d_call: -
clone_size: -
v_call: TRBV7-9
cdr3_aa: CASSPTVTNGYTF
cdr3_nt: TGTGCCAGCAGCCCGACAGTAACTAATGGCTACACCTTC

j_call: TRBJ2-5
d_call: -
clone_size: -
v_call: TRBV18
cdr3_aa: CASSPPVDLETQYF
cdr3_nt: TGTGCCAGCTCACCACCGGTAGACCTAGAGACCCAGTACTTC

j_call: TRBJ2-3
d_call: -
clone_size: once
v_call: TRBV19
cdr3_aa: CASRKEVGDTQYF
cdr3_nt: TGTGCCAGTAGGAAGGAGGTAGGAGATACGCAGTATTTT

j_call: TRBJ2-5
d_call: -
clone_size: -
v_call: TRBV11-3
cdr3_aa: CASSPRHPTETQYF
cdr3_nt: TGTGCCAGCAGCCCCCGGCATCCCACGGAGACCCAGTACTTC

j_call: TRBJ2-2
d_call: TRBD2
clone_size: once
v_call: TRBV5-6
cdr3_aa: CASSSRAGVGGELFF
cdr3_nt: TGTGCCAGCAGCTCGAGAGCGGGAGTAGGCGGGGAGCTGTTTTTT

j_call: TRBJ2-1
d_call: -
clone_size: -
v_call: TRBV11-3
cdr3_aa: CASSLDRFNEQFF
cdr3_nt: TGTGCCAGCAGCTTAGATCGGTTCAATGAGCAGTTCTTC

j_call: TRBJ1-1
d_call: -
clone_size: -
v_call: TRBV29-1
cdr3_aa: CSVGWAGIGVTEAFF
cdr3_nt: TGCAGCGTTGGATGGGCAGGTATAGGCGTTACTGAAGCTTTCTTT

j_call: TRBJ2-2
d_call: -
clone_size: -
v_call: TRBV14
cdr3_aa: CASSQVGSVTGELFF
cdr3_nt: TGTGCCAGCAGCCAGGTGGGGAGCGTCACCGGGGAGCTGTTTTTT

j_call: TRBJ2-7
d_call: -
clone_size: -
v_call: TRBV2
cdr3_aa: CAAPALEQYF
cdr3_nt: TGTGCCGCACCGGCCCTCGAGCAGTACTTC

j_call: TRBJ2-1
d_call: TRBD2
clone_size: -
v_call: TRBV5-1
cdr3_aa: CASSLAVGGSTYNEQFF
cdr3_nt: TGCGCCAGCAGCTTGGCCGTCGGGGGGTCTACCTACAATGAGCAGTTCTTC

j_call: TRBJ2-5
d_call: -
clone_size: -
v_call: TRBV7-9
cdr3_aa: CASSLGQSQETQYF
cdr3_nt: TGTGCCAGCAGCTTAGGTCAGAGCCAAGAGACCCAGTACTTC

j_call: TRBJ2-7
d_call: -
clone_size: -
v_call: TRBV6-2/TRBV6-3
cdr3_aa: CASSYTSDGAYEQYF
cdr3_nt: TGTGCCAGCAGTTACACTTCGGACGGTGCCTACGAGCAGTACTTC

j_call: TRBJ1-5
d_call: TRBD1
clone_size: -
v_call: TRBV28
cdr3_aa: CASRLQGRPPGQPQHF
cdr3_nt: TGTGCCAGCAGACTACAGGGGAGGCCCCCAGGTCAGCCCCAGCATTTT

j_call: TRBJ2-7
d_call: TRBD1
clone_size: -
v_call: TRBV10-1
cdr3_aa: CASSGGQGAGEQYF
cdr3_nt: TGCGCCAGCAGTGGAGGACAGGGGGCGGGTGAGCAGTACTTC

j_call: TRBJ2-2
d_call: -
clone_size: -
v_call: TRBV5-1
cdr3_aa: CASGKTGSLRGTGELFF
cdr3_nt: TGCGCCAGCGGAAAGACAGGTTCCCTTAGAGGAACCGGGGAGCTGTTTTTT

j_call: TRBJ1-1
d_call: -
clone_size: -
v_call: TRBV12-3/TRBV12-4
cdr3_aa: CASSFNLNTEAFF
cdr3_nt: TGTGCCAGCAGTTTTAATCTGAACACTGAAGCTTTCTTT

j_call: TRBJ1-1
d_call: TRBD1
clone_size: -
v_call: TRBV19
cdr3_aa: CASSVGQGNTEAFF
cdr3_nt: TGTGCCAGTAGTGTCGGACAGGGGAACACTGAAGCTTTCTTT

j_call: TRBJ2-3
d_call: -
clone_size: -
v_call: TRBV6-6
cdr3_aa: CASTGDLYTDTQYF
cdr3_nt: TGTGCCAGCACAGGGGACCTCTACACAGATACGCAGTATTTT

j_call: TRBJ2-7
d_call: -
clone_size: -
v_call: TRBV7-2
cdr3_aa: CASSLAGSGLVYEQYF
cdr3_nt: TGTGCCAGCAGCTTAGCGGGATCGGGACTGGTCTACGAGCAGTACTTC

j_call: TRBJ1-4
d_call: -
clone_size: -
v_call: TRBV5-1
cdr3_aa: CASSLAAENEKLFF
cdr3_nt: TGCGCCAGCAGCTTGGCGGCAGAAAATGAAAAACTGTTTTTT

j_call: TRBJ1-1
d_call: -
clone_size: -
v_call: TRBV7-3
cdr3_aa: CASSFGSNTEAFF
cdr3_nt: TGTGCCAGCAGCTTTGGTAGTAACACTGAAGCTTTCTTT

j_call: TRBJ2-3
d_call: -
clone_size: -
v_call: TRBV29-1
cdr3_aa: CSGRDADTQYF
cdr3_nt: TGCAGCGGCCGGGACGCAGATACGCAGTATTTT